The 10 T cell receptor beta chains listed next were all sequenced from one sample in a study of blood T cell repertoires in COVID-19. Method: immunoSEQ multiplex PCR; TCRdb's copy keeps in-frame clones and lacks some. The sample records 170,000 or so clones, about 86% being singletons. The sequenced sample was peripheral blood. The receptors were gathered from a man aged 45 to 65 with active or convalescent COVID-19.

The chain links TRBV7-9 to TRBJ1-1, with 8 positions matching TRBD1. V shed 3 bases and J 5 bases; nucleotides not matched to a gene: 8. The germline V gene has CDR1 SEHNR and CDR2 FQNEAQ (reference sequence). The CDR3 loop spans 15 amino acids. The CDR3 spells CASSLSGGFETEAFF. CDR3 nucleotide sequence: TGTGCCAGCAGCTTGTCAGGGGGCTTTGAGACTGAAGCTTTCTTT.

In DNA form, the CDR3 reads TGTGCCACCAGTGACCCTCACGACAGTTCGGGTGGCTACACCTTC. Protein: CATSDPHDSSGGYTF. The J gene is TRBJ1-2, the V gene TRBV24-1; weak D call: TRBD1 (5 bases). Per germline, CDR1 KGHDR and CDR2 SFDVKD. V was shortened by 4 bases and J by 7 bases, with 18 bases between the two germline ends. The CDR3 length is 15 residues.

The chain employs TRBV6-5 and TRBJ1-2; 7 positions agree with TRBD1. CDR1 MNHEY and CDR2 SVGAGI come from the germline V gene. CDR3 length: 15 amino acids. Trimming took 0 bases from V and 4 from J; bases not matched to a gene: 5. CDR3 loop: CASSYSATGLYGYTF. CDR3 in DNA: TGTGCCAGCAGTTACTCGGCGACAGGGCTCTATGGCTACACCTTC.

The rearrangement links TRBV5-1 to TRBJ2-2; TRBD2 matches 7 bases. The trim removed 0 bases at V and 0 bases at J, leaving 2 bases unmatched. CDR3 length equals 16 residues. Germline assignment: CDR1 SGHRS and CDR2 YFSETQ. The CDR3 sequence is CASSLALATNTGELFF. DNA of the CDR3: TGCGCCAGCAGCTTGGCACTAGCGACGAACACCGGGGAGCTGTTTTTT.

The chain uses TRBV6-1 and TRBJ1-5; perhaps TRBD1 as D (5 bases). Between the trimmed V and J ends, which lost 0 bases and 2 bases, there was a span of 14 bases. This CDR3 has 17 amino acids. Germline V gene data show CDR1 as MNHNS and CDR2 as SASEGT. DNA for the CDR3: TGTGCCAGCAGTGAAGCAATGGGGGGATTTGGCAATCAGCCCCAGCATTTT. Translated, it gives CASSEAMGGFGNQPQHF.

This clone has only a few counts. The J gene is TRBJ1-2, the V gene TRBV15, with 8 bases that match TRBD1. CDR1 LNHNV and CDR2 YYDKDF come from the germline V gene (reference sequence). V shed 2 bases and J 8 bases; nucleotides not matched to a gene: 7. This CDR3 contains 14 residues. In nucleotides, the CDR3 is TGTGCCACCAGCAGATCCTTGACAGGGGACGGCTACACCTTC. It yields the protein CATSRSLTGDGYTF. Full variable domain (outside the CDR3, taken from reference TRBV15 and TRBJ1-2): DAMVIQNPRYQVTQFGKPVTLSCSQTLNHNVMYWYQQKSSQAPKLLFHYYDKDFNNEADTPDNFQSRRPNTSFCFLDIRSPGLGDTAMYLCATSRSLTGDGYTFGSGTRLTVV.

This chain connects TRBV6-4 to TRBJ2-2, with a tentative D call TRBD2 (6 bases). This CDR3 contains 15 residues. Germline loops: CDR1 MRHNA, CDR2 SNTAGT. V lost 4 bases, J lost 5 bases, and 14 bases lay in between. CDR3 bases: TGTGCCAGCAGTGTTGGAGCGGAGGGAACCGGGGAGCTGTTTTTT. Protein sequence: CASSVGAEGTGELFF.

The chain couples TRBV19 to TRBJ2-1; 9 bases map to TRBD2. Germline values: CDR1 LNHDA, CDR2 SQIVND (reference sequence). This CDR3 contains 15 residues. The V gene end was trimmed by 6 bases and the J gene end by 4 bases; junction bases not matched to a gene: 7. In DNA form, the CDR3 reads TGTGCCAGTAGGGGGACTAGCCTAATTTACAATGAGCAGTTCTTC. Protein: CASRGTSLIYNEQFF.

The chain combines TRBV27 with TRBJ2-7; 7 nucleotides align to TRBD1. The CDR3 covers 14 residues. V shed 4 bases, J shed 4 bases, and the junction held 7 bases outside the gene matches. Germline V gives CDR1 MNHEY, CDR2 SMNVEV (reference sequence). The CDR3 DNA reads as TGTGCCAGCAGTTACCTTGACAGGGCGTACGAGCAGTACTTC. Its translation is CASSYLDRAYEQYF.

The chain couples TRBV5-6 to TRBJ1-2; D not resolved. The CDR3 is made up of 12 amino acids. V lost 4 bases and J 2 bases, leaving 6 bases between the germline ends. Germline CDR1 and CDR2: SGHDT and YYEEEE. The CDR3 sequence is CASSPQNYGYTF. The CDR3 DNA reads as TGTGCCAGCAGCCCTCAGAACTATGGCTACACCTTC. The variable domain in full, with the rest retrieved from reference TRBV5-6 and TRBJ1-2, is DAGVTQSPTHLIKTRGQQVTLRCSPKSGHDTVSWYQQALGQGPQFIFQYYEEEERQRGNFPDRFSGHQFPNYSSELNVNALLLGDSALYLCASSPQNYGYTFGSGTRLTVV.